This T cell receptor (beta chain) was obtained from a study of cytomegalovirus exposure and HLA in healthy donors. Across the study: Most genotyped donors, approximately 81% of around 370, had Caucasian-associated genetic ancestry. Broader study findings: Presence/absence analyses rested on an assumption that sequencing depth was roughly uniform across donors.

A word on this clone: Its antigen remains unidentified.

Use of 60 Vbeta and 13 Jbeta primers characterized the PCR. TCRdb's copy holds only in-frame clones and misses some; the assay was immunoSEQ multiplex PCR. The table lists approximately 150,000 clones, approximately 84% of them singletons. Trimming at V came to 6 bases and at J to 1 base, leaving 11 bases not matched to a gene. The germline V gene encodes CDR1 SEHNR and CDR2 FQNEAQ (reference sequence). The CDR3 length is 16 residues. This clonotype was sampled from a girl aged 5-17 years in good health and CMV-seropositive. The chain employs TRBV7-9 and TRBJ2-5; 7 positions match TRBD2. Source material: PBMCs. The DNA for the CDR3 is TGTGCCAGCAGTTACCGACAGCGGGGCCTCCAAGAGACCCAGTACTTC. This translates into CASSYRQRGLQETQYF.